This T cell receptor (beta chain) was recovered during a study of shared T cell receptors in the human thymus. The V end was cut by 2 bases, the J end by 9 bases, with 18 bases between. Germline loops: CDR1 SGHRS, CDR2 YFSETQ. This CDR3 has 15 amino acids. TCRdb's table, derived via immunoSEQ multiplex PCR, lists solely in-frame clones and lacks some. The sample has hundreds of thousands of clones; roughly 88% are singletons. This sample also appeared in a second study, on human thymus T cells. That work states: Corrective cardiac surgery supplied the resected thymus tissue. Within thymic and blood repertoires, V and J gene usage appeared to be biased.

Sequenced: thymocytes. This chain links TRBV5-1 with TRBJ2-1; maybe TRBD2 (7 bases). The receptor comes from a girl in the first two years of life with a congenital heart defect. As DNA, the CDR3 is TGCGCCAGCAGCTTTGGGGGGGGGCGCCAAGGTGAGCAGTTCTTC. Protein product: CASSFGGGRQGEQFF.